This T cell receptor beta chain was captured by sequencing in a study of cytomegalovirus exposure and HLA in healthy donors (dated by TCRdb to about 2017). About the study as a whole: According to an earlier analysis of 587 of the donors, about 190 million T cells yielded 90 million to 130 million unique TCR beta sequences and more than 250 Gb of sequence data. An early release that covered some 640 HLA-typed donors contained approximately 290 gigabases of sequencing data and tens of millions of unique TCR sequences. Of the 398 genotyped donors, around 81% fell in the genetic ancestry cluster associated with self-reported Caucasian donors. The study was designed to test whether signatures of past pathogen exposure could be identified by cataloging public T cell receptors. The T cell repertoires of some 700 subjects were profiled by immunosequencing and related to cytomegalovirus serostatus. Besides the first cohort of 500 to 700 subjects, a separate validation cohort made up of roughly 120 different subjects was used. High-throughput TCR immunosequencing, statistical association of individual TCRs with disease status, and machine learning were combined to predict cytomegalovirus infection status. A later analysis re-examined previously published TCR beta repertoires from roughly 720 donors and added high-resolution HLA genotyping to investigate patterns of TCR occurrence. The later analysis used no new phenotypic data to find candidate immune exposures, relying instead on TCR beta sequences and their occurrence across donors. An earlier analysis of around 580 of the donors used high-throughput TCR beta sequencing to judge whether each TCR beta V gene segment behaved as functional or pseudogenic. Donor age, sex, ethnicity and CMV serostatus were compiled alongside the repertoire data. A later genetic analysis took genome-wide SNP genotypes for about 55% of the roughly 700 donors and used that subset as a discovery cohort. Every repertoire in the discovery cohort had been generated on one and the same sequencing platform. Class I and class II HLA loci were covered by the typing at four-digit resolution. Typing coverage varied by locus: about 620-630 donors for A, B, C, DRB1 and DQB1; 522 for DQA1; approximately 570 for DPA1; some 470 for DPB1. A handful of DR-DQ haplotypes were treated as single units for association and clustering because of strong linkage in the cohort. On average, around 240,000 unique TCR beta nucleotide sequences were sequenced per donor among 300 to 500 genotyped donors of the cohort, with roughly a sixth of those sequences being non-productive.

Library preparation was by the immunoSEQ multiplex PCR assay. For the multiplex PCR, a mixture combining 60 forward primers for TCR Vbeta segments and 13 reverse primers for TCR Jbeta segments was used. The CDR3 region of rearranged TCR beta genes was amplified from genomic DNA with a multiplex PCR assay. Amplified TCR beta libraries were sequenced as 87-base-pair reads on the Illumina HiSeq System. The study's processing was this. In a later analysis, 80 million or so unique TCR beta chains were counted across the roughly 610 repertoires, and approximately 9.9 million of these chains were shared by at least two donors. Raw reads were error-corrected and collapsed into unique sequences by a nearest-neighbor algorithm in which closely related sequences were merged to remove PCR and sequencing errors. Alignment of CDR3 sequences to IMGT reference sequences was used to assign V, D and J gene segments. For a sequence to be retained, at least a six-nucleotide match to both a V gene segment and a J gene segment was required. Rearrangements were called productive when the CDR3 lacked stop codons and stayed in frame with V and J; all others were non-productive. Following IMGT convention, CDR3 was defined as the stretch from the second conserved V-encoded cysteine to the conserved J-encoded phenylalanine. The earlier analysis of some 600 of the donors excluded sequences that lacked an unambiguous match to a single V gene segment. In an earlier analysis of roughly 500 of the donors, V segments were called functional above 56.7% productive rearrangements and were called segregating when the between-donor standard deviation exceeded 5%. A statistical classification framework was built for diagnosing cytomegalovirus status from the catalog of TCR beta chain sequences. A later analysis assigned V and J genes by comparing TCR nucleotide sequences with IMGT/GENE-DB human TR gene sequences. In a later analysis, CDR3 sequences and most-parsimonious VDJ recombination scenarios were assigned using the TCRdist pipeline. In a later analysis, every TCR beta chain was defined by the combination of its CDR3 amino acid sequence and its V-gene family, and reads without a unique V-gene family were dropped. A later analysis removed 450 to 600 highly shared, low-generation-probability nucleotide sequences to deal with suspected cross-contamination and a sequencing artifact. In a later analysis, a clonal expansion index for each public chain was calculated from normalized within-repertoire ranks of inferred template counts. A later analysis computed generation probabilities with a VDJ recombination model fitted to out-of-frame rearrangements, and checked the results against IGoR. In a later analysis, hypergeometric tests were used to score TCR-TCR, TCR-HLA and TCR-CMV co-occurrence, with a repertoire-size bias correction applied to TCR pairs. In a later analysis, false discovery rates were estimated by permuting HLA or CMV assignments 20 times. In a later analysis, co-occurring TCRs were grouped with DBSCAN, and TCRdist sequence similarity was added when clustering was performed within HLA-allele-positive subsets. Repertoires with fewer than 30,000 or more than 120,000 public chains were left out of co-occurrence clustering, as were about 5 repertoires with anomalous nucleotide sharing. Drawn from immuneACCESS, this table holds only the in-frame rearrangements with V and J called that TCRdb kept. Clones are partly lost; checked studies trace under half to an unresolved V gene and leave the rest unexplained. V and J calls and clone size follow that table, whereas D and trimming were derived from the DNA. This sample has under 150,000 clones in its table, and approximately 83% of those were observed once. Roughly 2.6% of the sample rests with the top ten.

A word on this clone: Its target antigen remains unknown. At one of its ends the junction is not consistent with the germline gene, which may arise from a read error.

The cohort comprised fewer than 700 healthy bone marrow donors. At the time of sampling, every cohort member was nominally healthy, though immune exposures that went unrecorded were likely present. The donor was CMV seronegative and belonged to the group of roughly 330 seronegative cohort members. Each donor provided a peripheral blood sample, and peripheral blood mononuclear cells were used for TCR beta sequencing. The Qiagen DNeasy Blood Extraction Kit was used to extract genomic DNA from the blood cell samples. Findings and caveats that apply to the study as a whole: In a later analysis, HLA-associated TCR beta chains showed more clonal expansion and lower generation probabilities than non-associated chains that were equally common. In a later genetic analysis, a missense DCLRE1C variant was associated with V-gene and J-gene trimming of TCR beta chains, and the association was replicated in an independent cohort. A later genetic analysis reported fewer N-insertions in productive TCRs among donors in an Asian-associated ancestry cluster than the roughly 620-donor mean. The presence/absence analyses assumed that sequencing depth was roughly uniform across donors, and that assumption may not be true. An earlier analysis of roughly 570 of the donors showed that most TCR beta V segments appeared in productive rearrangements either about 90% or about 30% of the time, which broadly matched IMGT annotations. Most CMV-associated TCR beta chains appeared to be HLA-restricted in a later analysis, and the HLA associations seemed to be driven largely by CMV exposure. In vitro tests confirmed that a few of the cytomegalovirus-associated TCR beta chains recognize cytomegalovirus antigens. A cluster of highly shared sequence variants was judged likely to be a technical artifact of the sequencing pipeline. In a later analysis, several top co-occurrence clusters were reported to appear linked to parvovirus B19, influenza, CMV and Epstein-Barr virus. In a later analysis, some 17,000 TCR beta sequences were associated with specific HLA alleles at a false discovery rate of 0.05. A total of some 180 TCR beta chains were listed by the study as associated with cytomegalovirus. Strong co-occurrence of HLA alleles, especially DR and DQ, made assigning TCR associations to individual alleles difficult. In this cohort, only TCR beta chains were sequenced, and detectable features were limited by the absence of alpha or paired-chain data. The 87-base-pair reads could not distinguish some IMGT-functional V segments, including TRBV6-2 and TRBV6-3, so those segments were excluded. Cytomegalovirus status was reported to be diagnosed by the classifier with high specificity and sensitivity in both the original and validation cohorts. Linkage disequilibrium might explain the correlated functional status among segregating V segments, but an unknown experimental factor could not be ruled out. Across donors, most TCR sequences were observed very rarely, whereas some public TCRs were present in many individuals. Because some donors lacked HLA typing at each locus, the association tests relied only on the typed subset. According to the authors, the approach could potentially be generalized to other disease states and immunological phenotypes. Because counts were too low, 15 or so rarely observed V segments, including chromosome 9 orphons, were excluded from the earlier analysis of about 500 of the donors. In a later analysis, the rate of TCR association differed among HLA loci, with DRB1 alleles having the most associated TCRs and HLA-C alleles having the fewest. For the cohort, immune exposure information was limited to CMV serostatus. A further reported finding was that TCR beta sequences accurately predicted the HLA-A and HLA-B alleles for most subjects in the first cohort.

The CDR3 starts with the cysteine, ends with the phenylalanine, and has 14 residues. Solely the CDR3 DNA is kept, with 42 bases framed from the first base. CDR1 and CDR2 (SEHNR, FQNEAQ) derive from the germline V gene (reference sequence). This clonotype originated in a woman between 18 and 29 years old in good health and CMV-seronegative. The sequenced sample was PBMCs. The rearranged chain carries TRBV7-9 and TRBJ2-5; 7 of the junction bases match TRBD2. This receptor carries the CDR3 CASSLAIGLVKKDF. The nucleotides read TGTGCCAGCAGCTTAGCTATAGGACTAGTTAAAAAAGACTTC.